This TCR beta chain was sequenced for a study of T cell responses to AZD1222 COVID-19 vaccine. Study-level points and caveats: Mostly white British, mostly female donors; authors suggested clonal diversity may be underestimated. Researchers report vaccine-associated CD4 TCRs spanning spike, with dominance at 160-218 and 743-854.

TCRdb's copy holds only in-frame clones and misses some; the assay was immunoSEQ multiplex PCR. This sample yields about 150,000 clones, of which just over 90% are seen a single time; 1.5% to 2% belongs to the top ten. To note about this clone: As yet, its antigen is unknown.

The germline V gene encodes CDR1 SQVTM and CDR2 ANQGSEA. The V segment lost 2 bases and the J segment 2 bases; nucleotides outside the gene matches: 4. This CDR3 is built from 14 residues. The sequencing used peripheral blood, collected on day 0 of AZD1222 vaccination. The rearrangement joins TRBV29-1 to TRBJ2-7, with 9 bases fitting TRBD1. This TCR derives from an adult in good health. CDR3 sequence reads: CSVETDRGTYEQYF. The CDR3 coding sequence is TGCAGCGTTGAAACGGACAGGGGCACCTACGAGCAGTACTTC.